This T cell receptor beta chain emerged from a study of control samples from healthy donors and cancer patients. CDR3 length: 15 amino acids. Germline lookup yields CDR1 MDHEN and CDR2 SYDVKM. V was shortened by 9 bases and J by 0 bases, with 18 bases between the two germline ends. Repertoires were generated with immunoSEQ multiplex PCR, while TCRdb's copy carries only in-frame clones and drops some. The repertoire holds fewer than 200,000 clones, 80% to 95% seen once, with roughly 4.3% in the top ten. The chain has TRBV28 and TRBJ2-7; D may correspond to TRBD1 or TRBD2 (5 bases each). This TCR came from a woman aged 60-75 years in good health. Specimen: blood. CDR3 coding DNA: TGTGCCAGTGGGGGTAACAGGATTCACTCCTACGAGCAGTACTTC. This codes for CASGGNRIHSYEQYF.